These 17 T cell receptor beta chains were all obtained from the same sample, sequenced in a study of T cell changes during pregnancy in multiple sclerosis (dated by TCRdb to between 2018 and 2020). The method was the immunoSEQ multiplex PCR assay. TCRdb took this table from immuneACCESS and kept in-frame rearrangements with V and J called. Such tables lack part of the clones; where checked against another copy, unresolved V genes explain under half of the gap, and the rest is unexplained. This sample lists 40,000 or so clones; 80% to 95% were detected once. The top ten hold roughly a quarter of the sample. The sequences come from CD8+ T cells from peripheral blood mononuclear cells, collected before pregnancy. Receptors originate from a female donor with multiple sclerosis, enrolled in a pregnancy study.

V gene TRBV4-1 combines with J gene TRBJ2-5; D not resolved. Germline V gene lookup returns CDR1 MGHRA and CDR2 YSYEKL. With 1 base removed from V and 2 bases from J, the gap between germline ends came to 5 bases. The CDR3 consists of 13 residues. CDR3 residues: CASSQGRQETQYF. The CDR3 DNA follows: TGCGCCAGCAGCCAAGGCAGACAAGAGACCCAGTACTTC.

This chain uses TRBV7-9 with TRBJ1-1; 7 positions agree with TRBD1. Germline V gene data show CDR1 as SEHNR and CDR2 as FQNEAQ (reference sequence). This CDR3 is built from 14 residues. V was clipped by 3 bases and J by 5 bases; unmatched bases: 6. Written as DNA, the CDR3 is TGTGCCAGCAGCTTGGGACAGCTTAGTACTGAAGCTTTCTTT. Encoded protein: CASSLGQLSTEAFF.

Here the CDR3 reads CASSKDRPHEQYF. In nucleotides, the CDR3 is TGTGCCAGCAGTAAGGACAGGCCCCACGAGCAGTACTTC. The rearrangement links TRBV27 to TRBJ2-7; TRBD1 agrees at 7 bases. This CDR3 has 13 residues. Germline V gives CDR1 MNHEY, CDR2 SMNVEV (reference sequence). The V and J ends lost 5 bases and 5 bases, in that order; junction bases with no gene match: 6.

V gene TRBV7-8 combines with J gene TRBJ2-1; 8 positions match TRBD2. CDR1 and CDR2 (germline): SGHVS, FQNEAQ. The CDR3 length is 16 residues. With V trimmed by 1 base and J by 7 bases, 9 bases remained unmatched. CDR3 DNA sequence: TGTGCCAGCAGCTTAGATTTCGGGACTAGTAGGAATGAGCAGTTCTTC. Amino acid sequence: CASSLDFGTSRNEQFF.

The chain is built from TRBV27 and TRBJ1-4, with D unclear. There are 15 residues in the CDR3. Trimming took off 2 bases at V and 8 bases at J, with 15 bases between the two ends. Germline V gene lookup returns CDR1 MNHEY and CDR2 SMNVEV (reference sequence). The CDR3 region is CASSLGAIHGEKLFF. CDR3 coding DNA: TGTGCCAGCAGTTTAGGAGCAATTCACGGGGAAAAACTGTTTTTT.

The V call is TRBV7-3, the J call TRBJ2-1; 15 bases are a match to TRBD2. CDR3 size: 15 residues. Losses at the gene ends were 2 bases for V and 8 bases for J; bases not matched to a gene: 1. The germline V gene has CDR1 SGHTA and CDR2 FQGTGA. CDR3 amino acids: CASSLGTSGRYEQFF. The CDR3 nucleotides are TGTGCCAGCAGCTTAGGGACTAGCGGGAGGTATGAGCAGTTCTTC.

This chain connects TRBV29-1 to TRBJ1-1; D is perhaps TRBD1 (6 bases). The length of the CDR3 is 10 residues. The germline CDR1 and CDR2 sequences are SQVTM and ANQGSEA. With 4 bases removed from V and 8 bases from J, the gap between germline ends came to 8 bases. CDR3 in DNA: TGCAGCGTTGGGACAGACGAAGCTTTCTTT. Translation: CSVGTDEAFF.

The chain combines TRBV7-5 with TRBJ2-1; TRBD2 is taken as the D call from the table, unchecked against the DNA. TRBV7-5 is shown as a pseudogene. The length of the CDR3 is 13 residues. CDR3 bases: TGTGTCAGAAGCTTTACGGTGGACAATGAGCAGTTCTTC. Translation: CVRSFTVDNEQFF.

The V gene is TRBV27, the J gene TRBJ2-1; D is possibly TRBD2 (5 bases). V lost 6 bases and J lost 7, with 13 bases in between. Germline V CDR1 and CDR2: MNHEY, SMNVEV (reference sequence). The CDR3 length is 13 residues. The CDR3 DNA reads TGTGCCAGCAGAGGAGGCGGTGCGAATGAGCAGTTCTTC. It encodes CASRGGGANEQFF.

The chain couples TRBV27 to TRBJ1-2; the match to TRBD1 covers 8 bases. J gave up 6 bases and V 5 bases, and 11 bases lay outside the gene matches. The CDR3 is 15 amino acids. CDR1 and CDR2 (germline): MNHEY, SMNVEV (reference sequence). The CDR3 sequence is CASSTSRGTGHGYTF. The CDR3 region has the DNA TGTGCCAGCAGTACCTCCCGGGGGACAGGTCATGGCTACACCTTC.

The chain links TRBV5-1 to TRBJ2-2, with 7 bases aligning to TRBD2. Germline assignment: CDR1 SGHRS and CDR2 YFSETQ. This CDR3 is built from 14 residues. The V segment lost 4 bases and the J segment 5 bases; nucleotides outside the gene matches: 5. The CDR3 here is CASSGAGITGELFF. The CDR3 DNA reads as TGCGCCAGCAGCGGAGCGGGAATTACCGGGGAGCTGTTTTTT.

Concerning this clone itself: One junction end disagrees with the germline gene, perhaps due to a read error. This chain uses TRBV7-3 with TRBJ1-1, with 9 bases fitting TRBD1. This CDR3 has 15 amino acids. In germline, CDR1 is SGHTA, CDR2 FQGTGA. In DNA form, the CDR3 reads TGTGCCAGCAGCGTAACAGGGGGCCGGAACACTGAAGCTTTCTTT. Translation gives CASSVTGGRNTEAFF.

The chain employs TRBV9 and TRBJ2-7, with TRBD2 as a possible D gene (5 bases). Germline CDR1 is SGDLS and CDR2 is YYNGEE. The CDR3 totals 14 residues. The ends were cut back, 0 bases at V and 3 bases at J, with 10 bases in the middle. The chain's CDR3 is CASSVGGSYYEQYF. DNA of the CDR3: TGTGCCAGCAGCGTAGGCGGGTCCTACTACGAGCAGTACTTC. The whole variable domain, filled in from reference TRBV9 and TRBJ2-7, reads DSGVTQTPKHLITATGQRVTLRCSPRSGDLSVYWYQQSLDQGLQFLIQYYNGEERAKGNILERFSAQQFPDLHSELNLSSLELGDSALYFCASSVGGSYYEQYFGPGTRLTVT.

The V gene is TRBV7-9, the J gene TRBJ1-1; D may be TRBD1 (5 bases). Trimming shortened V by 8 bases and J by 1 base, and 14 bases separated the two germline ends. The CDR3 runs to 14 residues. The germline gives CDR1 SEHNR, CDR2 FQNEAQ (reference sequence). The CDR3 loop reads CASLPGRTNTEAFF. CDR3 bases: TGTGCCAGCCTCCCAGGGCGCACGAACACTGAAGCTTTCTTT.

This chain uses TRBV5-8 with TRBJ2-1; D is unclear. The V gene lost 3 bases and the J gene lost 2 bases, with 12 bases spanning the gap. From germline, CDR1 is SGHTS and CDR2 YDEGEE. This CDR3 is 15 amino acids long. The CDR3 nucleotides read TGTGCCAGCAGCTCCCCACGGTTGACCTACAATGAGCAGTTCTTC. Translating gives CASSSPRLTYNEQFF. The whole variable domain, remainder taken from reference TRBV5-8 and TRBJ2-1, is EAGVTQSPTHLIKTRGQQATLRCSPISGHTSVYWYQQALGLGLQFLLWYDEGEERNRGNFPPRFSGRQFPNYSSELNVNALELEDSALYLCASSSPRLTYNEQFFGPGTRLTVL.

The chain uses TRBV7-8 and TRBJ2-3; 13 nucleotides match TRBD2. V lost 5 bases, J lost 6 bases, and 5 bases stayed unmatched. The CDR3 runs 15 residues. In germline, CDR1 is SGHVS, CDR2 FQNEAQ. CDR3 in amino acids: CASSLTSGGMDTQYF. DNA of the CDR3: TGTGCCAGCAGCCTGACTAGCGGGGGGATGGATACGCAGTATTTT.

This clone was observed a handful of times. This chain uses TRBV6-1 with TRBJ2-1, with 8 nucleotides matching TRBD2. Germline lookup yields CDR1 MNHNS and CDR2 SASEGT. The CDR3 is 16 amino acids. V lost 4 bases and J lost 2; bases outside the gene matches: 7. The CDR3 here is CASSVPPGLAYNEQFF. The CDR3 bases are TGTGCCAGCAGTGTCCCTCCGGGACTAGCCTACAATGAGCAGTTCTTC.